The 2 T cell receptor beta chains below come from one sample, sequenced in a study of T cells in Graves' hyperthyroidism and ophthalmopathy. Regions amplified from RNA transcripts were the TCR beta CDR3 regions. The primer set for the first-round RT-PCR of the TCR CDR3 was HTBI. Using its own MiXCR run on the multiplex PCR reads, TCRdb lists one record per CDR3 protein. The sample holds about 360,000 distinct CDR3 sequences, about 13% seen once. The sample comprised blood. Every receptor here comes from a man aged 25-45 years with Graves' hyperthyroidism that later progressed to Graves' ophthalmopathy.

J is TRBJ1-1 and V is TRBV6-1; possible D gene TRBD1, 5 bases. Germline-derived CDR1 and CDR2 are MNHNS and SASEGT. The CDR3 consists of 13 residues. V dropped 10 bases and J dropped 5 bases, with 17 bases sitting between them. The CDR3 region has the DNA TGTGCCACCCAGCCAGGCGAGGGGACTGAAGCTTTCTTT. It yields the protein CATQPGEGTEAFF.

The table lists this clonotype with many counts. The rearrangement links TRBV28 to TRBJ1-2, with D unclear. Germline V lookup: CDR1 MDHEN, CDR2 SYDVKM. The ends were cut back, 7 bases at V and 2 bases at J, with 14 bases in the middle. The CDR3 covers 14 residues. For the CDR3, the DNA is TGTGCCAGCAAGTGGCGGGTAATCAACTATGGCTACACCTTC. As protein: CASKWRVINYGYTF.